This T cell receptor beta chain originates from a study of shared clonotypes between healthy human individuals. About the study: The donor pool was made up of two women and three men aged 18 to 49.

TCRdb's table, derived via immunoSEQ multiplex PCR, lists solely in-frame clones and lacks some. The data hold roughly 1.5 million clones, with around 98% observed a single time. From germline, CDR1 is LNHNV and CDR2 YYDKDF (reference sequence). After removal of 0 bases from V and 8 bases from J, the junction contained 4 bases not matched to a gene. CDR3 length: 14 residues. Findings and limits, study-wide: Some clonotypes were shared by all four sorted-subset donors, while others were not shared. The non-shared ones had lower generation probabilities than the shared ones. Among a handful of donors, roughly 5.5% of naive CD4 clonotypes were found in common.

A CD45RA-negative memory subset and a CD45RA+ naive subset were separated from the CD4+ cells. Concerning this clone itself: Its antigen remains unknown.

This receptor was obtained from a man younger than 40 in good health. The V and J genes are TRBV15 and TRBJ2-1, with TRBD2 matching 7 bases. Sequencing used naive CD4+ T cells sorted from blood. Specified subset: CD45RA+ positively selected. DNA of the CDR3: TGTGCCACCAGCAGAGATCTGGGAGGGGATGAGCAGTTCTTC. Protein product: CATSRDLGGDEQFF.